This is a list of T cell receptor beta chains from one sample in a study of T cell repertoires in cytomegalovirus infection. TCRdb ran MiXCR on the reads and lists one entry per CDR3 protein. The table includes almost 550,000 distinct CDR3 sequences, approximately 17% detected once. The specimen sequenced was CD8+ T cells from PBMCs. Source of these receptors: a human donor in good health (CMV status not recorded). Some clones in this sample may be carry-over from other donors' samples. Each CDR3 is given with its conserved first and last residue. A D gene is named only where the DNA matches it firmly. Only part of the rows carry a size: once, few, many, or a class if the clone is expanded.

j_call clone_size cdr3_length v_call d_call cdr3_aa cdr3_nt
TRBJ1-1 many 18 TRBV14 - CASSQKGMMKGENTEAFF TGTGCCAGCAGCCAAAAGGGGATGATGAAGGGCGAGAACACTGAAGCTTTCTTT
TRBJ2-7 - 16 TRBV5-1 TRBD1 CASSLIPGQGSYEQYF TGCGCCAGCAGCCTAATTCCGGGACAGGGCTCCTACGAGCAGTACTTC
TRBJ2-2 - 15 TRBV9 - CASTPGRTNTGELFF TGTGCCAGCACCCCGGGTCGCACAAACACCGGGGAGCTGTTTTTT
TRBJ2-7 many 15 TRBV7-6 - CASSLGQRSSYEQYF TGTGCCAGCAGCTTAGGGCAGAGAAGCTCCTACGAGCAGTACTTC
TRBJ2-5 many 16 TRBV11-2 TRBD2 CASSHASGRALETQYF TGTGCCAGCAGCCACGCTAGCGGGAGGGCCCTGGAGACCCAGTACTTC
TRBJ2-2 - 15 TRBV7-3 - CASSLAAGRTGELFF TGTGCCAGCAGCTTAGCGGCGGGGAGGACCGGGGAGCTGTTTTTT
TRBJ2-5 - 15 TRBV9 - CASSVDLGSAETQYF TGTGCCAGCAGCGTAGATTTAGGGAGTGCAGAGACCCAGTACTTC
TRBJ1-4 once 13 TRBV12-3/TRBV12-4 - CASSLWSGEKLFF TGTGCCAGCAGTTTGTGGTCAGGGGAAAAACTGTTTTTT
TRBJ1-1 many 17 TRBV12-3/TRBV12-4 - CASSLRGDTNMNTEAFF TGTGCCAGCAGTTTACGGGGTGACACAAACATGAACACTGAAGCTTTCTTT
TRBJ2-7 few 15 TRBV19 TRBD1 CASSISQQGDYEQYF TGTGCCAGTAGTATTTCCCAGCAGGGGGACTACGAGCAGTACTTC
TRBJ2-1 many 17 TRBV23-1 TRBD2 CASSLPGLAGIYNEQFF TGCGCCAGCAGTCTCCCGGGACTAGCGGGGATCTACAATGAGCAGTTCTTC
TRBJ1-2 many 15 TRBV12-3/TRBV12-4 - CASSPSYGTPEGYTF TGTGCCAGCAGTCCCAGCTATGGGACCCCGGAAGGCTACACCTTC
TRBJ2-1 many 15 TRBV7-8 TRBD1 CASSLVGQSYNEQFF TGTGCCAGCAGCTTAGTGGGACAGTCCTACAATGAGCAGTTCTTC
TRBJ2-1 many 16 TRBV7-8 - CASSLVARQKYNEQFF TGTGCCAGCAGCTTAGTTGCGCGACAGAAATACAATGAGCAGTTCTTC
TRBJ2-3 many 16 TRBV7-8 - CASSLELVGNTDTQYF TGTGCCAGCAGCTTAGAACTCGTCGGAAACACAGATACGCAGTATTTT
TRBJ1-2 few 14 TRBV19 TRBD1 CASSVKGAGYGYTF TGTGCCAGTAGTGTCAAGGGGGCCGGCTATGGCTACACCTTC
TRBJ1-1 - 15 TRBV29-1 - CSVDGLGGLVSEAFF TGCAGCGTTGATGGGTTGGGCGGCTTGGTCTCTGAAGCTTTCTTT
TRBJ1-1 - 16 TRBV11-1 TRBD1 CASSLTSTRDRGIAFF TGTGCCAGCAGCTTGACCTCCACCCGGGACAGGGGGATAGCTTTCTTT
TRBJ1-2 few 12 TRBV5-1 - CASRTRQAGYTF TGCGCCAGCAGAACTAGACAGGCGGGCTACACCTTC
TRBJ2-5 - 16 TRBV6-1 TRBD1 CASSELQGALGETQYF TGTGCCAGCAGTGAATTGCAGGGGGCGTTGGGAGAGACCCAGTACTTC
TRBJ1-1 few 12 TRBV6-5 TRBD1 CASSWTGTEAFF TGTGCCAGCAGCTGGACAGGGACTGAAGCTTTCTTT
TRBJ1-1 - 15 TRBV5-6 TRBD1 CASSWGPGKGAVAFF TGTGCCAGCAGCTGGGGACCGGGAAAGGGGGCCGTAGCTTTCTTT
TRBJ2-3 - 15 TRBV10-2 TRBD2 CASSDRTSLTDTQYF TGCGCCAGCAGTGATAGGACTAGCCTCACAGATACGCAGTATTTT
TRBJ2-1 many 12 TRBV11-2 - CASSSRGHGQFF TGTGCCAGCAGCTCTCGGGGGCACGGGCAGTTCTTC
TRBJ2-1 few 18 TRBV5-1 TRBD2 CASSPPGLAGGSYNEQFF TGCGCCAGCAGCCCCCCAGGACTAGCGGGGGGCTCCTACAATGAGCAGTTCTTC